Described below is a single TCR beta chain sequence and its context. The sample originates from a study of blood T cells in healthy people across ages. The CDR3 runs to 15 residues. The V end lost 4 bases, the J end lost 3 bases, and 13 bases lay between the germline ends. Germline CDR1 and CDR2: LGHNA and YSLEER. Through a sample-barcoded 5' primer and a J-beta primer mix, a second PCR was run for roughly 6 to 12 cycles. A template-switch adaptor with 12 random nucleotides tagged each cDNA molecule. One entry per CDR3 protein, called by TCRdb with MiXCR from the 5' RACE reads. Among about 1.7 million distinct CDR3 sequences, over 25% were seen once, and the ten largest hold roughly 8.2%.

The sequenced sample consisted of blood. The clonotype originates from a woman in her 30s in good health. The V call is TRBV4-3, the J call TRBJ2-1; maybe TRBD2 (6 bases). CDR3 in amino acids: CASSPWDLNYNEQFF. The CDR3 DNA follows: TGCGCCAGCAGCCCATGGGACTTAAACTACAATGAGCAGTTCTTC.